The present entry profiles one TCR beta chain with its context. CDR3 size: 13 residues. Trimming took off 7 bases at V and 4 bases at J, with 16 bases between the two ends. Germline V CDR1 and CDR2: SQVTM, ANQGSEA. A second PCR, run for roughly 6 to 11 cycles, used a sample-barcoded 5' primer plus a J-beta primer mix. MiXCR was run by TCRdb on the 5' RACE reads, yielding one entry per CDR3 protein. The sample has more than 650,000 distinct CDR3 sequences, roughly 24% seen once; the top ten hold 3%. The sample belongs to a study of blood T cells in healthy people across ages. The same sample was also studied in work on T cells of mothers and their children.

The chain combines TRBV29-1 with TRBJ2-5; TRBD1 is a possible D gene (5 bases). This TCR was sampled from a boy between 10 and 17 years old in good health. Sequencing was carried out using blood. The CDR3 loop is CSAGPVQGETQYF. The DNA for the CDR3 is TGCAGCGCTGGCCCGGTGCAGGGAGAGACCCAGTACTTC.